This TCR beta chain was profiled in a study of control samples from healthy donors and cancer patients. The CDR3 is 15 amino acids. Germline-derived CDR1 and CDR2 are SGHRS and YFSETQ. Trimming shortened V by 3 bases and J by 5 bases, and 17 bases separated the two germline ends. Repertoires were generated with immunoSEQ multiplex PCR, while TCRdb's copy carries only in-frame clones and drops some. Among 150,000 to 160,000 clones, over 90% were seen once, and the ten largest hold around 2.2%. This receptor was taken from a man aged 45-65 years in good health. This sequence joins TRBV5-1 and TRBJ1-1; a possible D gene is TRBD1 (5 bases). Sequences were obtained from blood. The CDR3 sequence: CASSSGAGATTEAFF. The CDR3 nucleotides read TGCGCCAGCAGCTCTGGGGCGGGAGCGACGACTGAAGCTTTCTTT.